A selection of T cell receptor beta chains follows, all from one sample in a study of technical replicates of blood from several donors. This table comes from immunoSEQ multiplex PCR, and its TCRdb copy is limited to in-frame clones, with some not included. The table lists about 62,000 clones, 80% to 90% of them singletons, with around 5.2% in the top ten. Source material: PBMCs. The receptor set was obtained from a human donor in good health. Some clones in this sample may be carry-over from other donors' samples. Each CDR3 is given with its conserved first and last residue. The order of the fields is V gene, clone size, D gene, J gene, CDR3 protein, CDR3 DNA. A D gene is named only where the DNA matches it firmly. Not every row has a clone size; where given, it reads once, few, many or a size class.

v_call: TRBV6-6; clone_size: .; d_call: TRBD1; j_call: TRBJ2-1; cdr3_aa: CASSYSLQGVYNEQFF; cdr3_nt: TGTGCCAGCAGTTACTCGTTGCAGGGGGTTTACAATGAGCAGTTCTTC
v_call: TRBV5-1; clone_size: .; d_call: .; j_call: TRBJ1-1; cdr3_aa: CASSPGVAQQAAFF; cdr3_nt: TGCGCCAGCAGCCCCGGGGTGGCTCAACAAGCAGCTTTCTTT
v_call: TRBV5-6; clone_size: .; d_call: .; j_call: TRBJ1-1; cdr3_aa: CASSTYDRPNTEAFF; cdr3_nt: TGTGCCAGCAGCACCTATGACAGGCCGAACACTGAAGCTTTCTTT
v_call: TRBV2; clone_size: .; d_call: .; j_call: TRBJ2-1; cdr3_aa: CATQGGDSYNEQFF; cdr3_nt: TGTGCCACCCAGGGCGGGGACTCCTACAATGAGCAGTTCTTC
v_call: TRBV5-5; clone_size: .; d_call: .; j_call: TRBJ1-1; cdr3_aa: CASVADRQNTEAFF; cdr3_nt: TGTGCCAGCGTCGCAGACAGGCAGAACACTGAAGCTTTCTTT
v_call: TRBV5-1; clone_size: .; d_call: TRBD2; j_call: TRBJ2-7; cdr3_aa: CASSLRLAGTYEQYF; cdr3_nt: TGCGCCAGCAGCTTGCGACTAGCGGGAACCTACGAGCAGTACTTC
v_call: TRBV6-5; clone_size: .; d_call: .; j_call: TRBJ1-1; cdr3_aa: CASRTTLGYKAFF; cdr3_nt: TGTGCCAGCCGAACCACGTTGGGCTACAAAGCTTTCTTT
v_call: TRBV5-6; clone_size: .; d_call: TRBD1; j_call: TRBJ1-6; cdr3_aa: CASSGVTGLNSPLHF; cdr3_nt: TGTGCCAGCAGCGGCGTGACAGGGCTTAATTCACCCCTCCACTTT
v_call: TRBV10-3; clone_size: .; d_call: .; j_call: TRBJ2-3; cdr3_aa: CATLSSDTDTQYF; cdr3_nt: TGTGCCACTCTTAGCAGTGACACAGATACGCAGTATTTT
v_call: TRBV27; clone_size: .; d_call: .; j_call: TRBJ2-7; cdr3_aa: CASSFGPRYEQYF; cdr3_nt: TGTGCCAGCAGTTTTGGGCCCCGGTACGAGCAGTACTTC
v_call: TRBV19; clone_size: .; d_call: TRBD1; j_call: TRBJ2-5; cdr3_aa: CASSWDRQETQYF; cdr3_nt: TGTGCCAGTAGTTGGGACAGACAAGAGACCCAGTACTTC
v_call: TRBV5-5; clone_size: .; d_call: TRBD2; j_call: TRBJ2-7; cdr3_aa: CASSLTGLAGELSYEQYF; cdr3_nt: TGTGCCAGCAGCTTGACGGGACTAGCGGGAGAGCTCTCCTACGAGCAGTACTTC
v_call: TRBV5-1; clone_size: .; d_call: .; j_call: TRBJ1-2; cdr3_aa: CASSSPEYGGHRGYTF; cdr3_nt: TGCGCCAGCAGCTCACCCGAGTACGGGGGGCATAGGGGCTACACCTTC
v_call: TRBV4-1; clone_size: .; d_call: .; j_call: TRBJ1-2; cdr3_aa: CASSHPTRSTMYGYTF; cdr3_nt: TGCGCCAGCAGCCACCCCACTCGGAGTACAATGTATGGCTACACCTTC
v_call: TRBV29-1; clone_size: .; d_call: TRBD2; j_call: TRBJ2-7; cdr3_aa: CSVGTSSYEQYF; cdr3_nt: TGCAGCGTCGGGACTAGTTCGTACGAGCAGTACTTC
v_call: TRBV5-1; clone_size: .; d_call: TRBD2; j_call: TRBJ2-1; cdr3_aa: CASSLEAGGNNEQFF; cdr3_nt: TGCGCCAGCAGCTTGGAGGCGGGAGGGAACAATGAGCAGTTCTTC
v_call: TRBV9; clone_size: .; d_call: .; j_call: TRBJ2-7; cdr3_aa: CASSVDGRGVYEQYF; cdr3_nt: TGTGCCAGCAGCGTAGACGGCAGGGGGGTCTACGAGCAGTACTTC
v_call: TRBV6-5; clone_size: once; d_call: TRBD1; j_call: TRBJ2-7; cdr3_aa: CASSYGVGQGAREQYF; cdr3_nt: TGTGCCAGCAGTTACGGGGTAGGACAGGGGGCGCGGGAGCAGTACTTC
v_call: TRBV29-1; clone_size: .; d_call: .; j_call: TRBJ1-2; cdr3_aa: CSVVAGSPGYGYTF; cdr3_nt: TGCAGCGTTGTGGCGGGGTCCCCAGGCTATGGCTACACCTTC
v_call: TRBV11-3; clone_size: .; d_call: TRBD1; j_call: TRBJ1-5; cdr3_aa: CASSPKFEQGKVGQPQHF; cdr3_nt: TGTGCCAGCAGCCCTAAATTTGAACAGGGGAAGGTGGGTCAGCCCCAGCATTTT
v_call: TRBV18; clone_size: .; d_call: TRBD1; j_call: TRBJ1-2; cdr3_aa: CASSPGQEYGYTF; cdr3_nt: TGTGCCAGCTCACCGGGACAGGAGTATGGCTACACCTTC
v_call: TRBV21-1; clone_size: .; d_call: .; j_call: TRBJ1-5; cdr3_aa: CASSKTGPQPQHF; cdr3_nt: TGTGCCAGCAGCAAGACAGGGCCCCAGCCCCAGCATTTT
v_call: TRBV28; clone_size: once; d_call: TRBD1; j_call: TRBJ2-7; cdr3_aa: CASSLGGQGAYEQYF; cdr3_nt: TGTGCCAGCAGTTTGGGAGGACAGGGGGCCTACGAGCAGTACTTC
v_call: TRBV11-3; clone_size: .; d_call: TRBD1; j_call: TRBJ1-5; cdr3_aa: CASSLDRGNQPQHF; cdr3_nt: TGTGCCAGCAGCTTGGACAGGGGCAATCAGCCCCAGCATTTT
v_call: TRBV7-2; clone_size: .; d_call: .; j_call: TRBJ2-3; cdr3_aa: CASSLGLTNTQYF; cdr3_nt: TGTGCCAGCAGCTTAGGGCTTACTAATACGCAGTATTTT
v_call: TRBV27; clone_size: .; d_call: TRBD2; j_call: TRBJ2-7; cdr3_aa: CASSSRLAGAGGYEQYF; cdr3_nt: TGTGCCAGCAGTTCGAGACTAGCGGGAGCCGGGGGGTACGAGCAGTACTTC
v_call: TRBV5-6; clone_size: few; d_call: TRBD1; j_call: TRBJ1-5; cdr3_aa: CASSSRERQGAGNQPQHF; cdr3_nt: TGTGCCAGCAGCTCCAGAGAGAGACAGGGGGCTGGCAATCAGCCCCAGCATTTT
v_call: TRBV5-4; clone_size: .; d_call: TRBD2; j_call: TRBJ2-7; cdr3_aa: CASSATSGRTGEQYF; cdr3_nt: TGTGCCAGCAGCGCAACTAGCGGGAGGACAGGCGAGCAGTACTTC
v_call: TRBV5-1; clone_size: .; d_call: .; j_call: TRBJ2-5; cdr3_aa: CASSGEERLVGETQYF; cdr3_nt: TGCGCCAGCAGCGGGGAGGAACGGTTGGTGGGGGAGACCCAGTACTTC
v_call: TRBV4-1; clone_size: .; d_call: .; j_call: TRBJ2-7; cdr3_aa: CASSLGTTYEQYF; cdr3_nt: TGCGCCAGCAGCCTGGGCACCACCTACGAGCAGTACTTC
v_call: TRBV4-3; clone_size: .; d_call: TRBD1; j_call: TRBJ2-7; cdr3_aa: CASSQDRQGGNEQYF; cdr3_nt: TGCGCCAGCAGCCAAGATCGACAGGGTGGAAACGAGCAGTACTTC
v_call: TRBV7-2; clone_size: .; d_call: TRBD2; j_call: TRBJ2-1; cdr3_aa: CASSPKGGGADEQFF; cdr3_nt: TGTGCCAGCAGCCCAAAGGGCGGGGGGGCGGATGAGCAGTTCTTC
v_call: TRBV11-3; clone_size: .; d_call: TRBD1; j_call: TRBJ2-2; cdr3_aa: CASSPDRGPLFF; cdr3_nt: TGTGCCAGCAGTCCGGACAGGGGACCCCTGTTTTTT
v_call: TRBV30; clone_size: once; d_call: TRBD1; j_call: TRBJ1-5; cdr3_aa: CAWSVLTGNQPQHF; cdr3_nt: TGTGCCTGGAGTGTATTGACAGGGAATCAGCCCCAGCATTTT
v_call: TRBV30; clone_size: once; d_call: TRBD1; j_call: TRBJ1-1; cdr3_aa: CARQGVTEAFF; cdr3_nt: TGTGCCAGGCAGGGGGTCACTGAAGCTTTCTTT
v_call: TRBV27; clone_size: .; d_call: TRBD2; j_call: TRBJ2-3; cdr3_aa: CASSPTSGGRASTDTQYF; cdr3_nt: TGTGCCAGCAGTCCCACGAGCGGGGGCCGTGCTAGCACAGATACGCAGTATTTT
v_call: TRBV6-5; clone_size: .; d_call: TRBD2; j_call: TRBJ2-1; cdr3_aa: CASSYPAGGYNEQFF; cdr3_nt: TGTGCCAGCAGTTACCCGGCGGGAGGGTACAATGAGCAGTTCTTC
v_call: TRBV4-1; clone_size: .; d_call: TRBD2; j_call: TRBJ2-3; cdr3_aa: CASSQVSGRATDTQYF; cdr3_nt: TGCGCCAGCAGCCAAGTTAGCGGGAGGGCGACAGATACGCAGTATTTT
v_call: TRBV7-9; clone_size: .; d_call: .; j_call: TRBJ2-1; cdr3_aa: CASSLGLGTNEQFF; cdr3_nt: TGTGCCAGCAGCTTAGGATTGGGCACAAATGAGCAGTTCTTC
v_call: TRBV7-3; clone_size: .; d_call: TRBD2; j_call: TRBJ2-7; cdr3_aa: CASSPTGGREYEQYF; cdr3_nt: TGTGCCAGCAGCCCCACCGGCGGGAGGGAGTACGAGCAGTACTTC
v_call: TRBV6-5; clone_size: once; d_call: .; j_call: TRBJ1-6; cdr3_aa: CASRGGVANSPLHF; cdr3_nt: TGTGCCAGCAGGGGGGGGGTGGCTAATTCACCCCTCCACTTT
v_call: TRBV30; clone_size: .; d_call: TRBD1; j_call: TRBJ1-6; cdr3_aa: CAWSGQGVLSPLHF; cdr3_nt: TGTGCCTGGAGTGGACAGGGGGTTCTTTCACCCCTCCACTTT
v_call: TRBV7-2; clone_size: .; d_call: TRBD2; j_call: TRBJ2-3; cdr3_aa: CASSLLAGGSTDTQYF; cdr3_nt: TGTGCCAGCAGCTTGCTAGCGGGGGGGAGCACAGATACGCAGTATTTT
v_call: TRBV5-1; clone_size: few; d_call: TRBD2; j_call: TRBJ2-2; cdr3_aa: CASRQIRSGGNTGELFF; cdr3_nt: TGCGCCAGCCGTCAGATCCGTAGCGGGGGGAACACCGGGGAGCTGTTTTTT
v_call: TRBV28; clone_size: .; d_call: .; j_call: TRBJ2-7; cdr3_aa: CATGAAPSYEQYF; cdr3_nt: TGTGCCACTGGGGCAGCCCCTTCCTACGAGCAGTACTTC
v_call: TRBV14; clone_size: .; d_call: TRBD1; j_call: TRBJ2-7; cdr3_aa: CASSQLGTGDYEQYF; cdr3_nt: TGTGCCAGCAGCCAGTTGGGGACAGGGGACTACGAGCAGTACTTC
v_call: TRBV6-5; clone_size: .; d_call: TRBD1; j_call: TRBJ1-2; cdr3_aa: CASSISTGASGGYTF; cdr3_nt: TGTGCCAGCAGTATCTCAACAGGGGCCTCGGGTGGCTACACCTTC
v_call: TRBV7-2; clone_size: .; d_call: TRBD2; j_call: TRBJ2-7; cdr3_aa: CASSPSSGGILEQYF; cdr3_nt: TGTGCCAGCAGCCCTTCTAGCGGGGGGATTTTGGAGCAGTACTTC
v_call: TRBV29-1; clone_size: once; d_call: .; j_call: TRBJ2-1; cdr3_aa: CSVEHTTDEQFF; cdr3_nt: TGCAGCGTTGAGCATACCACGGATGAGCAGTTCTTC
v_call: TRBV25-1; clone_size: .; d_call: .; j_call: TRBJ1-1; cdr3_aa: CASSEGHENTEAFF; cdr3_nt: TGTGCCAGCAGTGAAGGGCACGAGAACACTGAAGCTTTTTTT
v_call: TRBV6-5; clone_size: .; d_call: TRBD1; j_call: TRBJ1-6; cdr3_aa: CASSYLGQGNSPLHF; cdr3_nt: TGTGCCAGCAGTTACTTGGGACAGGGTAACTCACCCCTCCACTTT
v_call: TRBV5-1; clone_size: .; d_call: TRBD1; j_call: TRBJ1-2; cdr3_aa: CASSLDGTAAYGYTF; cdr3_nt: TGCGCCAGCAGCTTGGATGGGACAGCTGCCTATGGCTACACCTTC